The entry below gives a single T cell receptor (beta chain) sequence along with its context. Its antigen is undetermined. Germline trimming cut 5 bases from V and 8 bases from J; bases unmatched to any gene: 7. Germline CDR1 is MNHEY and CDR2 is SMNVEV (reference sequence). The CDR3 contains 15 residues. Each sample had two DNA replicates, roughly 0.5 ug blood or around 1.6 ug tissue. The repertoire was sequenced with immunoSEQ multiplex PCR; TCRdb's copy has only in-frame clones and lacks some. The sample carries 25,000 to 35,000 clones, roughly three fifths recorded once. The data belong to a study of early stage breast cancer tumors. Study-wide context: Samples were sequenced at 7.5 to 10-fold average coverage.

Study-wide points: Unsorted bulk genomic DNA sequencing lacked pairing and functional marker data. Comparing each tissue with blood distinguished tumor from normal in about 85% of the 16 patients.

The chain combines TRBV27 with TRBJ2-1, with 12 bases matching TRBD2. The sequence was obtained from a person between 45 and 65 years old with breast cancer. What was sequenced was breast tumor tissue. This chain's CDR3 is CASSNPTSGSDEQFF. The CDR3 coding sequence is TGTGCCAGCAGTAACCCGACTAGCGGGAGCGATGAGCAGTTCTTC.